This T cell receptor beta chain was captured by sequencing in a study of CD8 T cells in ankylosing spondylitis. Study-wide findings and caveats: Disease-associated clones were reportedly significantly overrepresented in matched ankylosing spondylitis synovial fluid. CD8+ cells made up the disease-linked clones, which were relatively rare in peripheral blood. Certain motif variants had earlier appeared in reactive arthritis synovial fluid and blood.

Germline loops: CDR1 DFQATT, CDR2 SNEGSKA (reference sequence). The CDR3 spans 17 residues. With 0 bases clipped from V and 2 bases from J, the junction kept 10 bases outside the gene matches. Construction of TCR beta libraries was performed using quantitative 5'-RACE with molecular barcodes. TCRdb recomputed calls from the 5' RACE reads with MiXCR, one row per CDR3 protein. This repertoire shows about 150,000 distinct CDR3 sequences, about 42% found once; its top ten account for approximately 16%. A few counts support this clonotype. The antigen is undetermined. The clonotype originates from a male donor with ankylosing spondylitis. J is TRBJ2-1 and V is TRBV20-1, with 7 positions matching TRBD1. Sequenced: synovial fluid, either unsorted or a sorted T cell fraction (not recorded which). The CDR3 DNA follows: TGCAGTGCTAGAGAGGGAAAGGGGGCAAAGACCTACAATGAGCAGTTCTTC. Residues: CSAREGKGAKTYNEQFF.